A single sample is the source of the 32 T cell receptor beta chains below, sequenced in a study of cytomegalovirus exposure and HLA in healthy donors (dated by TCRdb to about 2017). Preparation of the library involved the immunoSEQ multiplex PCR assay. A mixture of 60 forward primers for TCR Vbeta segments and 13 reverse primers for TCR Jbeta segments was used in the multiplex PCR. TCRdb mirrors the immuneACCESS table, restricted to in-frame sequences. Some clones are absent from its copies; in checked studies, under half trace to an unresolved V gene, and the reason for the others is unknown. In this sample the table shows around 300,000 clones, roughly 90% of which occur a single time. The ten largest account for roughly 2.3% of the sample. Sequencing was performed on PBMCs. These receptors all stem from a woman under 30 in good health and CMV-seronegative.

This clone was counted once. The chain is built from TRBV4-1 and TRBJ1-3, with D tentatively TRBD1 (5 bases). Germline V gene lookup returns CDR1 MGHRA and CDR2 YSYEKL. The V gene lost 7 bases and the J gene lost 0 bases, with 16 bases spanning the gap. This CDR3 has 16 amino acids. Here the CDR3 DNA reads TGCGCCAGCACTCGGGAGCAGGGCAGCTCTGGAAACACCATATATTTT. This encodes CASTREQGSSGNTIYF.

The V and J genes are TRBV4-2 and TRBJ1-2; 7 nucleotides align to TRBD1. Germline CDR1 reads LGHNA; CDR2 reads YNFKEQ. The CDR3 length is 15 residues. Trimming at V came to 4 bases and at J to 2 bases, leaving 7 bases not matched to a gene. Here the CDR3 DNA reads TGTGCCAGCAGCCTCCTGGACAGGCCGAACTATGGCTACACCTTC. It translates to CASSLLDRPNYGYTF.

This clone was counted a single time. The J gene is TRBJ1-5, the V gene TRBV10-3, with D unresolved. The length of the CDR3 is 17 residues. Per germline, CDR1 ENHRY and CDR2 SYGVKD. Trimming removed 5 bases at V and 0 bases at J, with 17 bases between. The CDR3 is CAISSSVAANSNQPQHF. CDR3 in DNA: TGTGCCATCAGTTCGTCAGTGGCAGCGAATAGCAATCAGCCCCAGCATTTT.

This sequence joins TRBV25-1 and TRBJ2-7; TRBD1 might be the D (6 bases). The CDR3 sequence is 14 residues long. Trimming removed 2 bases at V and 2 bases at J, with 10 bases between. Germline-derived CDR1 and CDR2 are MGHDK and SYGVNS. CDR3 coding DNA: TGTGCCAGCAGTGAAGTGGACAGTGCCTACGAGCAGTACTTC. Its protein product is CASSEVDSAYEQYF.

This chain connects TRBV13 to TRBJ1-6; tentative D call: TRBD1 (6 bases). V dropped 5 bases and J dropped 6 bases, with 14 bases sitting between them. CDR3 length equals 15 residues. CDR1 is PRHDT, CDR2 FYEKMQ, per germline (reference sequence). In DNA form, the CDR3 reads TGTGCCAGCAGCGCCCTGGGGGGGCCTAATTCACCCCTCCACTTT. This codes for CASSALGGPNSPLHF.

CDR3 nucleotide sequence: TGTGCCAGCAGCCTTGGACAGGGACCCAGCTCCTATAATTCACCCCTCCACTTT. Translation gives CASSLGQGPSSYNSPLHF. This chain connects TRBV7-6 to TRBJ1-6; TRBD1 aligns across 8 bases. V was pared by 5 bases and J by 0 bases, with 9 bases of the junction left unmatched. This CDR3 comprises 18 residues. Germline CDR1 is SGHVS and CDR2 is FNYEAQ.

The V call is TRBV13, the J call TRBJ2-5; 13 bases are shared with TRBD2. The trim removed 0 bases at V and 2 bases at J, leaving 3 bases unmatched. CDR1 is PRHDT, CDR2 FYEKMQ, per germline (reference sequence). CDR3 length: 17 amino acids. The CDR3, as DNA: TGTGCCAGCAGCTTAGGCCGGACTAGCGGGGGTCAAGAGACCCAGTACTTC. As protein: CASSLGRTSGGQETQYF.

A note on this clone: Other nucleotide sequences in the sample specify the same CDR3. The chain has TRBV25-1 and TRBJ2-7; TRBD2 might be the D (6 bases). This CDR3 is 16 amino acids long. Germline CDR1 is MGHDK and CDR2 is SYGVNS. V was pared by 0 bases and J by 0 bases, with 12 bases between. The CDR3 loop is CASSEYGAGSSYEQYF. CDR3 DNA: TGTGCCAGCAGTGAATACGGAGCGGGCAGCTCCTACGAGCAGTACTTC.

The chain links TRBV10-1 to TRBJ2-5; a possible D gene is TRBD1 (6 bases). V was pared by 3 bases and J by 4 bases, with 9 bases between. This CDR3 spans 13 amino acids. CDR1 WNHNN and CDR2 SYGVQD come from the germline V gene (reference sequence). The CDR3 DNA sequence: TGCGCCAGCAGTGATAGAGGGGGAGAGACCCAGTACTTC. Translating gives CASSDRGGETQYF.

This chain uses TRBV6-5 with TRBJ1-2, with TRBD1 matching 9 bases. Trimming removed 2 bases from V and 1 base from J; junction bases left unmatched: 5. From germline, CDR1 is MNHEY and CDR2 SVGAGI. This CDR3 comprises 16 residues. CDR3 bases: TGTGCCAGCAGTTACGGGACAGGGTTAAGTAACTATGGCTACACCTTC. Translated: CASSYGTGLSNYGYTF.

The CDR3 region is CASSLDLASPDTQYF. CDR3 DNA sequence: TGCGCCAGCAGCTTGGATCTAGCGAGCCCAGATACGCAGTATTTT. The rearrangement uses TRBV5-1 and TRBJ2-3; tentatively, D is TRBD2 (6 bases). V was shortened by 0 bases and J by 4 bases, with 12 bases between the two germline ends. Germline values: CDR1 SGHRS, CDR2 YFSETQ. This CDR3 has 15 residues.

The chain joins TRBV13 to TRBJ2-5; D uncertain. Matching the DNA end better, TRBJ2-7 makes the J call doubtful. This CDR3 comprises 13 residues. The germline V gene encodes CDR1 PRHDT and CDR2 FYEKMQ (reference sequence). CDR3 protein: CASRSSPAYEQYF. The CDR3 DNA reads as TGTGCCAGCCGGAGCTCTCCCGCCTACGAGCAGTACTTC.

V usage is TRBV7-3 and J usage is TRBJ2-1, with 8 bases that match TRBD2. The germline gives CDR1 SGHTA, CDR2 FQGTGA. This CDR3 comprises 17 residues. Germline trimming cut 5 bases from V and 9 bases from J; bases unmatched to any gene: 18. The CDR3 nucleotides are TGTGCCAGCAGCCCCCCTCATCTGCCGGGGGGGGCGATTGAGCAGTTCTTC. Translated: CASSPPHLPGGAIEQFF.

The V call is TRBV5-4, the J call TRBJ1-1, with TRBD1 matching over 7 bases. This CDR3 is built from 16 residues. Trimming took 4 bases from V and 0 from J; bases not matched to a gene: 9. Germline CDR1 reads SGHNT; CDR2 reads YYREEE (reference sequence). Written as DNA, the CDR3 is TGTGCCAGCAGCCCTCTCGGGGACAGAGTGAACACTGAAGCTTTCTTT. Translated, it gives CASSPLGDRVNTEAFF. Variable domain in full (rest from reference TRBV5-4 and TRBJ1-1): ETGVTQSPTHLIKTRGQQVTLRCSSQSGHNTVSWYQQALGQGPQFIFQYYREEENGRGNFPPRFSGLQFPNYSSELNVNALELDDSALYLCASSPLGDRVNTEAFFGQGTRLTVV.

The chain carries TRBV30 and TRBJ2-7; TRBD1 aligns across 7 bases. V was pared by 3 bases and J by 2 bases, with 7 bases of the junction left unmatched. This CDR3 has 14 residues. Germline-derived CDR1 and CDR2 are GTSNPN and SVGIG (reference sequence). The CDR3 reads CAWSIFGTAYEQYF. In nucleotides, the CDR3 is TGTGCCTGGAGCATTTTCGGGACAGCCTACGAGCAGTACTTC. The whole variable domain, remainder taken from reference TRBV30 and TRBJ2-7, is SQTIHQWPATLVQPVGSPLSLECTVEGTSNPNLYWYRQAAGRGLQLLFYSVGIGQISSEVPQNLSASRPQDRQFILSSKKLLLSDSGFYLCAWSIFGTAYEQYFGPGTRLTVT.

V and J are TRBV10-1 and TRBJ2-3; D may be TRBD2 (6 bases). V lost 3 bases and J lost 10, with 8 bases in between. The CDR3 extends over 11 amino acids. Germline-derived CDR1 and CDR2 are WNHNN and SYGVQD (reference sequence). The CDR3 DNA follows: TGCGCCAGCAGTGACGGGGGAGCGCAGTATTTT. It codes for CASSDGGAQYF.

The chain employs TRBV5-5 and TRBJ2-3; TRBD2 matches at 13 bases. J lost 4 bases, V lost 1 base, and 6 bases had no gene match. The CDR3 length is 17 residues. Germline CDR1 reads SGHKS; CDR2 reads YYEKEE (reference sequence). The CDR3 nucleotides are TGTGCCAGCAGCTTGACTAGCGGGGGGGGATATGCAGATACGCAGTATTTT. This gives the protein CASSLTSGGGYADTQYF. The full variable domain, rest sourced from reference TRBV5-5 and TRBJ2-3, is DAGVTQSPTHLIKTRGQQVTLRCSPISGHKSVSWYQQVLGQGPQFIFQYYEKEERGRGNFPDRFSARQFPNYSSELNVNALLLGDSALYLCASSLTSGGGYADTQYFGPGTRLTVL.

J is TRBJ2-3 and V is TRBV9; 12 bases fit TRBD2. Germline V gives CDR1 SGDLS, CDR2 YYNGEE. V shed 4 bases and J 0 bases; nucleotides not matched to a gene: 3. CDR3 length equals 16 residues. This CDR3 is CASSFGLAGSTDTQYF. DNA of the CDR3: TGTGCCAGCAGCTTCGGACTAGCGGGGAGCACAGATACGCAGTATTTT.

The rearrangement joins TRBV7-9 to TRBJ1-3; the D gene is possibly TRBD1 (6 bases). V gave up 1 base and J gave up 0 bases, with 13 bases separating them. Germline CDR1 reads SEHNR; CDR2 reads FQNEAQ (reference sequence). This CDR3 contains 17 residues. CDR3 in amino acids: CASSLVETGISGNTIYF. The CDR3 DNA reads TGTGCCAGCAGCTTAGTCGAGACAGGTATCTCTGGAAACACCATATATTTT.

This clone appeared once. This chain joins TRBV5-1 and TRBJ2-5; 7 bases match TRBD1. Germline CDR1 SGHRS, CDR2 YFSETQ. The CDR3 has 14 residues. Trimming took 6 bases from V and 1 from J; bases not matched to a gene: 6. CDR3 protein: CASKGGLSQETQYF. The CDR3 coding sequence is TGCGCCAGCAAAGGGGGCCTCTCCCAAGAGACCCAGTACTTC.

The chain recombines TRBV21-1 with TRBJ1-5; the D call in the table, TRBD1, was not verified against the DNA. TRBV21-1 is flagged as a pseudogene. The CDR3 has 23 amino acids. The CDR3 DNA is TGTGCCAGCAGCGCACAACGGAAAAGACAGGAAATTTTAGAGGATATTAGCAATCAGCCCCAGCATTTT. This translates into CASSAQRKRQEILEDISNQPQHF.

The chain's CDR3 is CASSAGGAGEQYF. CDR3 sequence (DNA): TGTGCCAGCAGCGCGGGGGGGGCGGGTGAGCAGTACTTC. The rearrangement joins TRBV9 to TRBJ2-7; 8 nucleotides match TRBD2. The CDR3 is 13 amino acids. The junction had 6 bases not matched to a gene; V was cut back by 3 bases and J by 7 bases. CDR1 SGDLS and CDR2 YYNGEE come from the germline V gene.

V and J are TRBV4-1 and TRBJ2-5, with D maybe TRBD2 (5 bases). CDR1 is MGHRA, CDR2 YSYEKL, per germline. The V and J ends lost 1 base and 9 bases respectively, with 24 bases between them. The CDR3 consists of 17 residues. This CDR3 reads CASSQAGYGLQEKAQYF. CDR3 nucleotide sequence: TGCGCCAGCAGCCAAGCTGGCTACGGACTGCAAGAGAAGGCCCAGTACTTC.

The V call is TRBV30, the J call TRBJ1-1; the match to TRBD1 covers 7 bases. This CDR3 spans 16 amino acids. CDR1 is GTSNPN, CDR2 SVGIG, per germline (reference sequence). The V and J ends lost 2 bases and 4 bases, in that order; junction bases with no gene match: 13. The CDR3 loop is CAWSNPGRTGGTEAFF. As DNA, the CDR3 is TGTGCCTGGAGTAATCCCGGAAGGACAGGAGGCACTGAAGCTTTCTTT.

CDR3 bases: TGTGCCAGCAGCTTAGGTACCGGGACTAGCTACAATGAGCAGTTCTTC. It codes for CASSLGTGTSYNEQFF. The chain employs TRBV11-3 and TRBJ2-1, with 8 bases that match TRBD2. V lost 1 base, J lost 3 bases, and 5 bases stayed unmatched. The length of the CDR3 is 16 residues. Germline CDR1 is SGHNT and CDR2 is YENEEA. The entire variable domain, with the rest obtained from reference TRBV11-3 and TRBJ2-1, is as follows: EAGVVQSPRYKIIEKKQPVAFWCNPISGHNTLYWYLQNLGQGPELLIRYENEEAVDDSQLPKDRFSAERLKGVDSTLKIQPAELGDSAVYLCASSLGTGTSYNEQFFGPGTRLTVL.

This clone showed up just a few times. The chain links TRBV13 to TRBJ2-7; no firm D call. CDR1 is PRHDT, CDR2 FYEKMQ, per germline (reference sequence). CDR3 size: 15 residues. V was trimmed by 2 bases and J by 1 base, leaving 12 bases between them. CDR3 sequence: CASSLSTLTSYEQYF. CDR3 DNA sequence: TGTGCCAGCAGCTTATCGACACTCACGTCCTACGAGCAGTACTTC.

The CDR3 bases are TGCGCCAGCAGCTTGGGCAGGGGGCATGAAAAACTGTTTTTT. This translates into CASSLGRGHEKLFF. J is TRBJ1-4 and V is TRBV5-1, with 8 positions matching TRBD1. V gave up 0 bases and J gave up 6 bases; unmatched junction bases: 1. The CDR3 runs 14 residues. Germline loops: CDR1 SGHRS, CDR2 YFSETQ.

CDR3 amino acids: CASSPRQGNYEQYF. DNA for the CDR3: TGTGCCAGCAGCCCTAGACAGGGAAACTACGAGCAGTACTTC. The rearrangement uses TRBV7-9 and TRBJ2-7; 7 nucleotides match TRBD1. The CDR3 is 14 residues long. Germline loops: CDR1 SEHNR, CDR2 FQNEAQ (reference sequence). The ends lost 5 bases at V and 3 bases at J; junction bases unmatched: 7. Complete variable domain (other parts from reference TRBV7-9 and TRBJ2-7): DTGVSQNPRHKITKRGQNVTFRCDPISEHNRLYWYRQTLGQGPEFLTYFQNEAQLEKSRLLSDRFSAERPKGSFSTLEIQRTEQGDSAMYLCASSPRQGNYEQYFGPGTRLTVT.

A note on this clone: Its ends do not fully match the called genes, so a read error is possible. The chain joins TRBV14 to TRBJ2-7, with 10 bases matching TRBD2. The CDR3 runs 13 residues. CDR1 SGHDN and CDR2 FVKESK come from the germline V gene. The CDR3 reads CASSRDGTSEPYF. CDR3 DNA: TGTGCCAGCAGCCGCGACGGGACTAGCGAGCCGTACTTC.

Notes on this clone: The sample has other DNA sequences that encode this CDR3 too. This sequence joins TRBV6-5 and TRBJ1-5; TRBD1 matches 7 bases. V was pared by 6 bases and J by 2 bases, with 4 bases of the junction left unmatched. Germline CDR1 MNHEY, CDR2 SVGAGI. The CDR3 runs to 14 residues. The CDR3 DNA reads TGTGCCAGCAGAGGAACAGGGGGCAATCAGCCCCAGCATTTT. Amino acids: CASRGTGGNQPQHF.

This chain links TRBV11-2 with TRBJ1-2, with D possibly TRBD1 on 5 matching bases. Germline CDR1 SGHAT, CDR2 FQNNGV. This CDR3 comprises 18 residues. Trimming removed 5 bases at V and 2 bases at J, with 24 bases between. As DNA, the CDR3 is TGTGCCAGCAGCCCGGGGGGTTCCGCGGGGACGTCCAACTATGGCTACACCTTC. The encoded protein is CASSPGGSAGTSNYGYTF.

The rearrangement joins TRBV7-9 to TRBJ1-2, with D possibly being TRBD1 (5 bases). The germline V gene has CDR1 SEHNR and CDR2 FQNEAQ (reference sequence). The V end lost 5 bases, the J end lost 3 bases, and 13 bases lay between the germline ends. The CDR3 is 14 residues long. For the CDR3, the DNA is TGTGCCAGCAGCCTAGTAGGAGGGGACTATGGCTACACCTTC. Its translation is CASSLVGGDYGYTF.